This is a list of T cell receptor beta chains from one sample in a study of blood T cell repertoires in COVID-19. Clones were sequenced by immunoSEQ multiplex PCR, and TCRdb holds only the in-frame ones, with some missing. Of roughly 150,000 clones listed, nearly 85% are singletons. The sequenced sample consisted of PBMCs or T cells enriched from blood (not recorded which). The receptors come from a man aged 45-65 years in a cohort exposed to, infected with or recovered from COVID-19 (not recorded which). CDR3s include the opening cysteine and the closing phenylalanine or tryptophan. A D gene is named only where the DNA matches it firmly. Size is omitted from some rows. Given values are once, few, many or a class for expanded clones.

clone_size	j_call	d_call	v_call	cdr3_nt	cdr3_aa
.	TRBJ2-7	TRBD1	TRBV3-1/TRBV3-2	TGTGCCAGCAGCTTGGGACAGGATCCATCCTACGAGCAGTACTTC	CASSLGQDPSYEQYF
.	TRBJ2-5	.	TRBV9	TGTGCCAGCAGCGTAGGTGGTAGTGGAGAGACCCAGTACTTC	CASSVGGSGETQYF
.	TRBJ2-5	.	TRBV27	TGTGCCAGCAGATTAGGGGGGGGGTACCAAGAGACCCAGTACTTC	CASRLGGGYQETQYF
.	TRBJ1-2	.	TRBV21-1	TGTGCCAGCCTTAAGAGGGAGGGGTCCGACTATGGCTACACCTTC	CASLKREGSDYGYTF
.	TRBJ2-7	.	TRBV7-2	TGTGCCAGCAGCTTAGGGCACTCAGGTACCTCCTACGAGCAGTACTTC	CASSLGHSGTSYEQYF
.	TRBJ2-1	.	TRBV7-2	TGTGCCAGCGCTGGTGTGCGGGAGAGGGGGACCAATGAGCAGTTCTTC	CASAGVRERGTNEQFF
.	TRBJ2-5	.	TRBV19	TGTGCCAGTAGTATGGGATCAGGGGTTGGGACCCAGTACTTC	CASSMGSGVGTQYF
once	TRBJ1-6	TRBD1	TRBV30	TGTGCCTGGAGTGTGTCTCGGACAGGGGGTTCGGATTCACCCCTCCACTTT	CAWSVSRTGGSDSPLHF
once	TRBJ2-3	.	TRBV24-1	TGTGCCACCAGTGATTTACGGTCAGGGGCTGCCACAGATACGCAGTATTTT	CATSDLRSGAATDTQYF
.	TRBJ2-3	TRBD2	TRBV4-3	TGCGCCAGCAGCCAAGATCTTCCTAGCGGGGGCTTGGATACGCAGTATTTT	CASSQDLPSGGLDTQYF
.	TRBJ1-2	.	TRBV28	TGTGCCAGCTCGGAGGTGCGGCAGGACTATGGCTACACCTTC	CASSEVRQDYGYTF
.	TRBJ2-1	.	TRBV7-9	TGTGCCAGCAGCTTGCCAGGGCTTGAGCAGTTCTTC	CASSLPGLEQFF
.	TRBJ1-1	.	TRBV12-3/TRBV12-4	TGTGCCAGCAAGCGGCGAGGGGGAACTGAAGCTTTCTTT	CASKRRGGTEAFF
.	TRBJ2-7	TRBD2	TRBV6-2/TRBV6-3	TGTGCCAGCAGCCCCGGGACTAGCGGGACCACGGCCCACGAGCAGTACTTC	CASSPGTSGTTAHEQYF
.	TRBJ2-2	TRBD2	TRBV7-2	TGTGCCAGCAGGCTAGCGGGAGTATCCGGGGAGCTGTTTTTT	CASRLAGVSGELFF
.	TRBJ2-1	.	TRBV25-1	TGTGCCAGCAGTGTTACCGGGGGCAATGAGCAGTTCTTC	CASSVTGGNEQFF
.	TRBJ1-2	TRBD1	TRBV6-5	TGTGCCAGCAGGATGGGACAGGGAAGCAACTATGGCTACACCTTC	CASRMGQGSNYGYTF
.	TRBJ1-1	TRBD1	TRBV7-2	TGTGCCAGCAGCTCAGACAGGGACACTGAAGCTTTCTTT	CASSSDRDTEAFF
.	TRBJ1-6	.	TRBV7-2	TGTGCCAGCAGGAATCCGAACTGGGCGGGTTCACCCCTCCACTTT	CASRNPNWAGSPLHF
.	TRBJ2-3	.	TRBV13	TGTGCCAGCAGTTCTCATAGTACGTCGACAGATACGCAGTATTTT	CASSSHSTSTDTQYF
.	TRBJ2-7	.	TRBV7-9	TGTGCCAGCAGCATCCCAGGGATAGAATACGAGCAGTACTTC	CASSIPGIEYEQYF
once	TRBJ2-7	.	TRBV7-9	TGTGCCAGCAGCTTAGCGGTCGGGGATGACTACGAGCAGTACTTC	CASSLAVGDDYEQYF
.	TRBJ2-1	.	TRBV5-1	TGCGCCAGCAGCTTCATTCAGGGGCCCTACAATGAGCAGTTCTTC	CASSFIQGPYNEQFF
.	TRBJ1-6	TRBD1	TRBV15	TGTGCCACCCGTACTACAGGGGAAGCTAATTCACCCCTCCACTTT	CATRTTGEANSPLHF
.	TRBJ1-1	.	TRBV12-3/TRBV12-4	TGTGCCAGCAGTTTAGGGCGGATTGAAGCTTTCTTT	CASSLGRIEAFF
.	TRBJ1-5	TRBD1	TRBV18	TGTGCCAGCTCACGGGACAGGGACAATCAGCCCCAGCATTTT	CASSRDRDNQPQHF
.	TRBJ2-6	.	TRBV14	TGTGCCAGCAGCCCGGGGTGGTTTGGGGCCAACGTCCTGACTTTC	CASSPGWFGANVLTF
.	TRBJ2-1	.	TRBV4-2	TGTGCCAGCAGCCAAGAGGAGGAGCAGTTCTTC	CASSQEEEQFF
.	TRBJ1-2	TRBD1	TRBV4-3	TGCGCCAGCAGCCAAGGGGGACAGGGGATCTATGGCTACACCTTC	CASSQGGQGIYGYTF
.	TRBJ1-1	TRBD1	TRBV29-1	TGCAGCGTTAAAGAGGGGGCCCAAGCTTTCTTT	CSVKEGAQAFF
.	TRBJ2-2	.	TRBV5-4	TGTGCCACCTCCCAACTGGGGACAAACGGGGAGCTGTTTTTT	CATSQLGTNGELFF
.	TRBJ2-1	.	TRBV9	TGTGCCAGCAGCGTAGGCAGGGCTGCTGAGCAGTTCTTC	CASSVGRAAEQFF
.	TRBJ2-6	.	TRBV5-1	TGCGCCAGCAGCCCCAGGGGTTCCGGGGCCAACGTCCTGACTTTC	CASSPRGSGANVLTF
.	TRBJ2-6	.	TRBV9	TGTGCCAGCAGCAGGGGCGGTCAGTGGGGGGCCAACGTCCTGACTTTC	CASSRGGQWGANVLTF
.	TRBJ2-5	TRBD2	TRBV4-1	TGCGCCAGCAGCCAAGTATCACTAGCGGGAGGAGAGACCCAGTACTTC	CASSQVSLAGGETQYF
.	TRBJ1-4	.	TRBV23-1	TGCGCCAAAGGCGGTTGTCGAGAAGAAAAACTGTTTTTT	CAKGGCREEKLFF
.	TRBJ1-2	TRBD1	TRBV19	TGTGCCAGTAGTTTTCAGGGGGCGCCGGCTAACTATGGCTACACCTTC	CASSFQGAPANYGYTF
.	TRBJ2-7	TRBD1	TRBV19	TGTGCCAGTAGTATCGGGACAGGGGTTTGGAATGACGAGCAGTACTTC	CASSIGTGVWNDEQYF
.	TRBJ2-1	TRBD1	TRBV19	TGTGCCAGTCGACTTGACGACAGGGGGAAATACAATGAGCAGTTCTTC	CASRLDDRGKYNEQFF
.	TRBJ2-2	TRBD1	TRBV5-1	TGCGCCAGCAGCCGGACAGGGGGGATTTTCATCACCGGGGAGCTGTTTTTT	CASSRTGGIFITGELFF
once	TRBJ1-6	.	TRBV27	TGTGCCAGCAGGGGGGGTGGGGCTGGTAATTCACCCCTCCACTTT	CASRGGGAGNSPLHF
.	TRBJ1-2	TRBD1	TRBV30	TGTGCCTGGAGTGACGGACAGGGTGACTATGGCTACACCTTC	CAWSDGQGDYGYTF